Given below is one TCR beta chain in context. Its antigen remains unidentified. This record comes from a study of T-cell memory formation after mild COVID-19. TCRdb itself ran the 5' RACE reads through MiXCR, one entry per CDR3 protein. There are 250,000 to 300,000 distinct CDR3 sequences in the sample; under 20% occur only once, and about 23% lies in the top ten. Findings and limits, study-wide: Some responding clones appeared in pre-infection memory, suggesting cross-reactive memory joined. A balance of CD4 and CD8 characterized clones contracting day 15 to 85, whereas later expanders leaned CD4+. Nothing confirmed that second-wave clones peaking on day 37 were specific for SARS-CoV-2. Chiefly within CM and EM were the contracting CD4+ clones; CD8+ ones were within EMRA.

The CDR3 is 12 amino acids. Trimming removed 1 base from V and 8 bases from J, with 6 bases in between. CDR1 is DFQATT and CDR2 is SNEGSKA in the germline V gene (reference sequence). Sequenced input: PBMCs or a T cell subset sorted from them (not recorded which). This chain connects TRBV20-1 to TRBJ1-6; D is unresolved. The source is a man younger than 35 who had mild COVID-19 (a few samples of this study predate the infection). Cell type and time point are not known. CDR3 DNA: TGCAGTGCTAGAGGGGTGGATTCACCCCTCCACTTT. This encodes CSARGVDSPLHF.